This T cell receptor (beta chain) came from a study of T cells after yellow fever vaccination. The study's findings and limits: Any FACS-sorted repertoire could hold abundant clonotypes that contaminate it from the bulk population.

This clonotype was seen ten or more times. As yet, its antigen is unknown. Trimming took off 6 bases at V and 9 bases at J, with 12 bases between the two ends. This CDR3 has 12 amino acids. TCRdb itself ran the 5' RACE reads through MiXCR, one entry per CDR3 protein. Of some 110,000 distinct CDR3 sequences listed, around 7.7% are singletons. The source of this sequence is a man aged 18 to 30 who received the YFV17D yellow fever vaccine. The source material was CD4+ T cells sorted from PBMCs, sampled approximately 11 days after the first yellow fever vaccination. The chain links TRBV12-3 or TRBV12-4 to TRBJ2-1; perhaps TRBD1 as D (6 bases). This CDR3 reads CASRQGPSEQFF. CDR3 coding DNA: TGTGCCAGCAGACAGGGACCATCTGAGCAGTTCTTC.